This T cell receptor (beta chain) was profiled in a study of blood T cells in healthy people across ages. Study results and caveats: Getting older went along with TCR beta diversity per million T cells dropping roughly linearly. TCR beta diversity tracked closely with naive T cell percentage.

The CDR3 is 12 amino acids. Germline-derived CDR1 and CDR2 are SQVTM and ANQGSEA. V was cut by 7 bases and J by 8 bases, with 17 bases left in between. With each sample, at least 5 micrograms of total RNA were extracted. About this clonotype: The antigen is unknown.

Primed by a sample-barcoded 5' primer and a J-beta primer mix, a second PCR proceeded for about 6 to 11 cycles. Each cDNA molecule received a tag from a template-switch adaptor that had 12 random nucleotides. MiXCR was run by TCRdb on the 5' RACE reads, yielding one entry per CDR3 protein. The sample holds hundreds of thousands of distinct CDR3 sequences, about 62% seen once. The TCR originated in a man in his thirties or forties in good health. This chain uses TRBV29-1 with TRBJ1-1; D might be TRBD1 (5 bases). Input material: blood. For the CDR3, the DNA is TGCAGCGCCACAACCGGGACGTCGGAAGCTTTCTTT. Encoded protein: CSATTGTSEAFF.